The 19 T cell receptor beta chains below come from one sample, sequenced in a study of T cells in lung cancer brain metastases. Profiling relied on immunoSEQ multiplex PCR, and the TCRdb table lists in-frame clones only, not all of them. The sample carries approximately 5,500 clones, 75% to 90% recorded once. The material sequenced was tumor tissue from a brain metastasis. These receptors originate from a man between 45 and 60 years old with non-small cell lung cancer that had spread to the brain.

This rearrangement joins TRBV27 to TRBJ1-1; a weak D match, TRBD1 (5 bases). CDR3 size: 14 residues. Trimming removed 6 bases from V and 0 bases from J, with 11 bases in between. The V gene's germline CDR1 is MNHEY and CDR2 SMNVEV (reference sequence). For the CDR3, the DNA is TGTGCCAGCAGGGGGGAGGGGCTGAACACTGAAGCTTTCTTT. It yields the protein CASRGEGLNTEAFF.

V usage is TRBV5-1 and J usage is TRBJ1-1; possibly TRBD1 for D (5 bases). This CDR3 region has 15 residues. Trimming shortened V by 0 bases and J by 1 base, and 10 bases separated the two germline ends. The V gene's germline CDR1 is SGHRS and CDR2 YFSETQ. The CDR3 nucleotides read TGCGCCAGCAGCTTGGAGGGGCACAAGAACACTGAAGCTTTCTTT. It specifies CASSLEGHKNTEAFF.

The rearrangement uses TRBV6-1 and TRBJ1-5, with TRBD1 identical over 7 bases. The CDR3 has 15 residues. In germline, CDR1 is MNHNS, CDR2 SASEGT. The junction had 11 bases not matched to a gene; V was cut back by 6 bases and J by 6 bases. This CDR3 reads CASSPGQVRSQPQHF. CDR3 DNA: TGTGCCAGCAGCCCCGGACAGGTGAGGAGTCAGCCCCAGCATTTT.

The genes are TRBV19 and TRBJ1-1, with D uncertain. Trimming took 5 bases from V and 7 from J, leaving 11 bases between them. There are 12 residues in the CDR3. CDR1 LNHDA and CDR2 SQIVND come from the germline V gene (reference sequence). CDR3 coding DNA: TGTGCCAGTAGTCACCACGGAGGTGAAGCTTTCTTT. Protein sequence: CASSHHGGEAFF.

The CDR3 sequence is CASSEGLAHYNEQFF. The CDR3 DNA reads as TGCGCCAGCAGTGAGGGCCTAGCACACTACAATGAGCAGTTCTTC. The chain carries TRBV10-2 and TRBJ2-1, with TRBD2 as a possible D gene (5 bases). Germline loops: CDR1 WSHSY, CDR2 SAAADI. This CDR3 spans 15 amino acids. The ends were cut back, 2 bases at V and 3 bases at J, with 11 bases in the middle.

The chain joins TRBV7-2 to TRBJ2-3; 12 bases are a match to TRBD2. The J segment lost 1 base and the V segment lost 6 bases, leaving 5 bases of the junction unmatched. The germline V gene has CDR1 SGHTA and CDR2 FQGNSA. This CDR3 contains 16 residues. CDR3 nucleotide sequence: TGTGCCAGCAGTCTACTAGCGGGGGGCGGCACAGATACGCAGTATTTT. Translation: CASSLLAGGGTDTQYF.

This chain links TRBV6-5 with TRBJ1-4, with D possibly TRBD1 on 5 matching bases. Germline V gene sequence: CDR1 MNHEY, CDR2 SVGAGI. The V end was cut by 6 bases, the J end by 4 bases, with 15 bases between. The CDR3 is made up of 15 amino acids. For the CDR3, the DNA is TGTGCCAGCAGCAGCAGCAGGGCCCGTAATGAAAAACTGTTTTTT. This sequence encodes CASSSSRARNEKLFF.

This chain links TRBV18 with TRBJ2-5; perhaps D is TRBD1 or TRBD2 (5 bases each). In germline, CDR1 is KGHSH, CDR2 LQKENI. This CDR3 is built from 13 residues. Trimming removed 3 bases at V and 4 bases at J, with 9 bases between. The CDR3 protein is CASSPGVLETQYF. The CDR3 DNA follows: TGTGCCAGCTCACCGGGGGTTTTAGAGACCCAGTACTTC.

This clone was seen a few times. V gene TRBV7-2 combines with J gene TRBJ2-7; maybe TRBD1 (6 bases). CDR1 is SGHTA, CDR2 FQGNSA, per germline. The CDR3 extends over 14 amino acids. V was shortened by 3 bases and J by 5 bases, with 14 bases between the two germline ends. The CDR3 sequence: CASSFRSGAHEQYF. In DNA, the CDR3 is TGTGCCAGCAGCTTTCGATCAGGGGCACACGAGCAGTACTTC.

V and J are TRBV28 and TRBJ1-5, with D uncertain. Trimming cost V 6 bases and J 9 bases, with 9 bases left between them. This CDR3 is 11 amino acids long. Germline CDR1 and CDR2: MDHEN and SYDVKM. CDR3 bases: TGTGCCAGCAGCTCTTCTCGGCCCCAGCATTTT. Protein: CASSSSRPQHF. Full variable domain (rest looked up from reference TRBV28 and TRBJ1-5): DVKVTQSSRYLVKRTGEKVFLECVQDMDHENMFWYRQDPGLGLRLIYFSYDVKMKEKGDIPEGYSVSREKKERFSLILESASTNQTSMYLCASSSSRPQHFGDGTRLSIL.

By frequency in the sample, this clone is large. This sample also contains other DNA sequences that code for the same CDR3. This chain connects TRBV11-1 to TRBJ2-1, with D hard to call. V was pared by 5 bases and J by 5 bases, with 4 bases between. CDR1 and CDR2 from the germline V gene are SGHAT and FQDESV (reference sequence). The CDR3 is made up of 11 amino acids. The chain's CDR3 is CASSQDNEQFF. CDR3 sequence (DNA): TGTGCCAGCAGCCAAGACAATGAGCAGTTCTTC.

The chain has TRBV15 and TRBJ1-6; D gene unclear. This CDR3 has 16 residues. Per germline, CDR1 LNHNV and CDR2 YYDKDF (reference sequence). Trimming shortened V by 1 base and J by 8 bases, and 15 bases separated the two germline ends. The DNA of the CDR3 is TGTGCCACCAGCAGAGTGGCGGGGTTTGGGTATTCACCCCTCCACTTT. This sequence encodes CATSRVAGFGYSPLHF.

The chain carries TRBV27 and TRBJ1-1, with 10 bases that match TRBD1. There are 16 residues in the CDR3. J was trimmed by 4 bases and V by 4 bases; bases with no gene match: 9. Per germline, CDR1 MNHEY and CDR2 SMNVEV (reference sequence). CDR3 sequence reads: CASSSKDRGSGTEAFF. The CDR3 DNA follows: TGTGCCAGCAGTTCCAAGGACAGGGGGTCTGGCACTGAAGCTTTCTTT.

The V gene is TRBV5-1, the J gene TRBJ2-3; TRBD2 matches 9 bases. With 3 bases clipped from V and 1 base from J, the junction kept 3 bases outside the gene matches. CDR1 is SGHRS, CDR2 YFSETQ, per germline. This CDR3 comprises 15 residues. The DNA for the CDR3 is TGCGCCAGCAGCTGGCGGGGGGGAGGCACAGATACGCAGTATTTT. Translating gives CASSWRGGGTDTQYF.

This chain uses TRBV14 with TRBJ2-7; D may be TRBD2 (7 bases). Germline CDR1 is SGHDN and CDR2 is FVKESK. The CDR3 has 17 amino acids. Trimming stripped 2 bases from V and 0 bases from J, with 17 bases between. CDR3 sequence reads: CASSQRGGRTLSYEQYF. The CDR3 DNA sequence: TGTGCCAGCAGCCAAAGGGGGGGAAGGACACTCTCCTACGAGCAGTACTTC.

In regard to this clone: The sample contains more than one DNA sequence encoding this CDR3. J is TRBJ2-1 and V is TRBV4-3; 12 bases are shared with TRBD2. CDR1 and CDR2 (germline): LGHNA, YSLEER. The trim removed 0 bases at V and 7 bases at J, leaving 7 bases unmatched. This CDR3 contains 17 residues. CDR3: CASSQDSLAGGHNEQFF. The CDR3 DNA sequence: TGCGCCAGCAGCCAAGATTCCCTAGCGGGGGGGCATAATGAGCAGTTCTTC.

V and J are TRBV30 and TRBJ2-5; 9 bases are a match to TRBD1. This CDR3 contains 15 residues. Germline lookup yields CDR1 GTSNPN and CDR2 SVGIG (reference sequence). After removal of 4 bases from V and 3 bases from J, the junction contained 9 bases not matched to a gene. CDR3 nucleotide sequence: TGTGCCTGGACTCCGGGACAGGGTAGGGAAGAGACCCAGTACTTC. Protein sequence: CAWTPGQGREETQYF.

This clone was observed a handful of times. V and J are TRBV5-4 and TRBJ1-4, with D uncertain. Trimming cost V 2 bases and J 3 bases, with 11 bases left between them. CDR1 and CDR2 from the germline V gene are SGHNT and YYREEE (reference sequence). The CDR3 runs to 15 residues. The CDR3 sequence: CASSFMDRSNEKLFF. CDR3 in DNA: TGTGCCAGCAGCTTCATGGACCGATCTAATGAAAAACTGTTTTTT.

V and J are TRBV9 and TRBJ2-5; D possibly corresponds to TRBD1 (5 bases). The CDR3 extends over 14 amino acids. In germline, CDR1 is SGDLS, CDR2 YYNGEE. Deletions cut 0 bases from V and 1 base from J, with 7 bases between. The DNA for the CDR3 is TGTGCCAGCAGCGTAGGGGGCAGCCAAGAGACCCAGTACTTC. It yields the protein CASSVGGSQETQYF.